Listed below are T cell receptor beta chains from one sample, sequenced in a study of cytomegalovirus exposure and HLA in healthy donors. Profiled with immunoSEQ multiplex PCR; TCRdb holds only in-frame clones, not every one. The sample includes about 58,000 clones. The sequencing input was PBMCs. These receptor sequences come from a woman aged 18-35 years in good health and CMV-seronegative. CDR3s include the opening cysteine and the closing phenylalanine or tryptophan. A D gene is named only where the DNA matches it firmly.

j_call | v_call | d_call | cdr3_aa | cdr3_nt
TRBJ1-3 | TRBV15 | - | CATSRDRVRNTIYF | TGTGCCACCAGCAGAGATCGAGTGCGAAACACCATATATTTT
TRBJ2-1 | TRBV6-5 | TRBD2 | CASSFSGRDNEQFF | TGTGCCAGCAGTTTCAGCGGGAGGGACAATGAGCAGTTCTTC
TRBJ1-6 | TRBV5-4 | - | CASSLITGGAHVNSPLHF | TGTGCCAGCAGCCTGATCACAGGTGGGGCCCATGTTAATTCACCCCTCCACTTT
TRBJ1-1 | TRBV7-9 | - | CASSSTRTVNTEAFF | TGTGCCAGCAGCTCCACTAGGACAGTGAACACTGAAGCTTTCTTT
TRBJ2-6 | TRBV5-1 | - | CASSLVSGLHTSGANVLTF | TGCGCCAGCAGCTTGGTATCAGGGTTACACACCTCTGGGGCCAACGTCCTGACTTTC
TRBJ2-7 | TRBV6-5 | - | CASRLPGHPYEQYF | TGTGCCAGCAGATTACCGGGACACCCCTACGAGCAGTACTTC
TRBJ1-1 | TRBV7-2 | - | CASSSGFEAFF | TGTGCCAGCAGTAGCGGTTTCGAAGCTTTCTTT
TRBJ1-6 | TRBV4-2 | - | CASSQGGGNTYNSPLHF | TGTGCCAGCAGCCAAGGGGGGGGAAATACCTATAATTCACCCCTCCACTTT
TRBJ2-7 | TRBV10-2 | - | CASSAGYEQYF | TGCGCCAGCAGTGCGGGTTACGAGCAGTACTTC
TRBJ1-3 | TRBV6-1 | - | CASSRLSGNTIYF | TGTGCCAGCAGTCGTCTCTCTGGAAACACCATATATTTT
TRBJ1-2 | TRBV18 | - | CASSPGTQGNGYTF | TGTGCCAGCTCACCAGGCACTCAGGGTAATGGCTACACCTTC
TRBJ2-3 | TRBV29-1 | TRBD2 | CSGPGLAGGDTQYF | TGCAGCGGTCCGGGACTAGCGGGAGGGGATACGCAGTATTTT
TRBJ2-7 | TRBV7-3 | TRBD2 | CASSFSGSIGEQYF | TGTGCCAGCAGCTTTAGCGGGAGTATAGGCGAGCAGTACTTC
TRBJ1-1 | TRBV6-5 | - | CASSYSPGEGTEAFF | TGTGCCAGCAGTTACTCCCCAGGGGAGGGCACTGAAGCTTTCTTT
TRBJ1-5 | TRBV19 | TRBD1 | CASSPGGAGQPQHF | TGTGCCAGTAGTCCAGGGGGCGCGGGTCAGCCCCAGCATTTT
TRBJ2-7 | TRBV5-4 | - | CASSSTVTYEQYF | TGTGCCAGCAGCTCGACAGTAACCTACGAGCAGTACTTC
TRBJ1-1 | TRBV6-5 | TRBD1 | CASSYSPLQGAGEAFF | TGTGCCAGCAGTTACTCGCCCCTACAGGGGGCCGGTGAAGCTTTCTTT
TRBJ1-1 | TRBV5-1 | - | CASSLEWLGDTEAFF | TGCGCCAGCAGCTTGGAGTGGTTGGGAGACACTGAAGCTTTCTTT
TRBJ1-6 | TRBV2 | TRBD1 | CASSPGQGRSPLHF | TGTGCCAGCAGTCCGGGACAGGGGCGCTCACCCCTCCACTTT
TRBJ2-1 | TRBV29-1 | - | CSVEDLHRGGNEQFF | TGCAGCGTTGAAGATCTTCACAGGGGGGGCAATGAGCAGTTCTTC
TRBJ2-6 | TRBV5-1 | - | CASSPQKTLSGANVLTF | TGCGCCAGCAGCCCCCAAAAAACTCTCTCTGGGGCCAACGTCCTGACTTTC
TRBJ1-4 | TRBV5-6 | - | CASSALSGGEKLFF | TGTGCCAGCAGCGCCCTGTCCGGTGGTGAAAAACTGTTTTTT
TRBJ2-7 | TRBV5-1 | - | CASSLEIQGGLPYEQYF | TGCGCCAGCAGCTTGGAAATACAGGGTGGGCTCCCCTACGAGCAGTACTTC
TRBJ2-3 | TRBV5-1 | - | CASSLAQGSSTDTQYF | TGCGCCAGCAGCTTGGCCCAGGGGTCTAGCACAGATACGCAGTATTTT
TRBJ1-1 | TRBV7-8 | - | CASSFPGETEAFF | TGTGCCAGCAGCTTTCCAGGGGAGACTGAAGCTTTCTTT
TRBJ1-6 | TRBV7-6 | - | CASSFQGWNSPLHF | TGTGCCAGCAGCTTTCAGGGTTGGAATTCACCCCTCCACTTT
TRBJ2-3 | TRBV4-2 | TRBD2 | CASSQGSSGGSGYTQYF | TGTGCCAGCAGCCAAGGTTCTAGCGGGGGGTCAGGATATACGCAGTATTTT
TRBJ1-5 | TRBV19 | - | CASSAGWTQHF | TGTGCCAGTAGTGCCGGGTGGACCCAGCATTTT